What follows is one TCR beta chain and its context. This entry comes from a study of Graves' ophthalmopathy and Graves' hyperthyroidism. Study summary: Hyperthyroidism counted as stable given no ophthalmopathy within 18 months of follow-up.

V was trimmed by 2 bases and J by 4 bases, leaving 17 bases between them. This CDR3 comprises 16 residues. Germline CDR1 reads MNHEY; CDR2 reads SVGAGI. Patients newly diagnosed with hyperthyroidism, under 2 months' duration, were aged 18 to 65, the study reports. Diagnoses were established from clinical symptoms, serum thyroxine, TRAb, thyroid ultrasound and orbital computed tomography. Amplifying from RNA transcripts, the study obtained TCR beta CDR3 regions. HTBI primers primed a first-round RT-PCR, and a second-round multiplex PCR followed. MiXCR was run by TCRdb on the multiplex PCR reads, yielding one entry per CDR3 protein. The table has about 1.2 million distinct CDR3 sequences, about 36% seen once; the top ten hold around 10%.

The sequence came from an adult man with Graves' hyperthyroidism. Sequenced: peripheral blood or thyroid tissue (not recorded which). The V and J genes are TRBV6-5 and TRBJ1-2; D unclear. CDR3 sequence: CASSYDHRKARYGYTF. The CDR3 coding sequence is TGTGCCAGCAGTTACGACCACAGAAAAGCCCGCTATGGCTACACCTTC.